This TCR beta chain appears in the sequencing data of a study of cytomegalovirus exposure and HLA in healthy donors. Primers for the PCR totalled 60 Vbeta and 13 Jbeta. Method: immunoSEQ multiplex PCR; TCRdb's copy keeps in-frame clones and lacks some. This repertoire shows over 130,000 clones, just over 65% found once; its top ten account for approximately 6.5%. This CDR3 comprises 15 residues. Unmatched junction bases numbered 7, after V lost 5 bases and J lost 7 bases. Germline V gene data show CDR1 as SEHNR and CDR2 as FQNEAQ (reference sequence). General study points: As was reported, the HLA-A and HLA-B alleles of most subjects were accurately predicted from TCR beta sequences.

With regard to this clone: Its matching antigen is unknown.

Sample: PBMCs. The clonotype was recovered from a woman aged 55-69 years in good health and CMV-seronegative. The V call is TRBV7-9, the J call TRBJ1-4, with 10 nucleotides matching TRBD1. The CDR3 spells CASSRRQGASEKLFF. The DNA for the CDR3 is TGTGCCAGCAGCCGAAGACAGGGGGCTAGTGAAAAACTGTTTTTT.